This T cell receptor beta chain stems from a study of cytomegalovirus exposure and HLA in healthy donors. As for the study in general: Out of around 360 genotyped donors, about 76% belonged to the Caucasian-associated ancestry cluster.

Amplification used 60 Vbeta primers and 13 Jbeta primers. Measured with immunoSEQ multiplex PCR; TCRdb has only the in-frame clones, and not every one. The sample lists 150,000 to 180,000 clones; about 70% were seen once. V was cut by 7 bases and J by 3 bases, with 10 bases left in between. The CDR3 covers 12 residues. Germline V gene lookup returns CDR1 MDHEN and CDR2 SYDVKM. Sequenced: PBMCs. The sequence was obtained from a man aged 18 to 29 in good health and CMV-seronegative. The rearrangement joins TRBV28 to TRBJ2-7; D remains ambiguous. The CDR3 reads CASNSGNYEQYV. CDR3 sequence (DNA): TGTGCCAGCAACTCCGGCAACTACGAGCAGTACGTC.